This is a list of T cell receptor beta chains from one sample in a study of control samples from healthy donors and cancer patients. Sequencing was performed with immunoSEQ multiplex PCR; in TCRdb, only in-frame clones are kept and a portion is missing. This sample has more than 95,000 clones, with 93% found just once. Sequencing was done on a sample of blood. Source of these receptors: a man aged 25-40 years in good health. The CDR3 runs from the conserved cysteine through the conserved F or W. A D gene is named only where the DNA matches it firmly. Where a row states a size, it is once, few, many or the class of an expanded clone; other rows omit it.

v_gene,len,d_gene,j_gene,abundance,CDR3nt,CDR3aa
TRBV10-1,12,NA,TRBJ2-1,NA,TGCGCCAGCAGTGAGGGCCGGCGGGAGCAGTTCTTC,CASSEGRREQFF
TRBV9,18,TRBD2,TRBJ2-1,NA,TGTGCCAGCAGCTCTCTAGCGGGGGGGCAAGGGTCCTACAATGAGCAGTTCTTC,CASSSLAGGQGSYNEQFF
TRBV2,14,NA,TRBJ1-1,NA,TGTGCCAGCAGTGAAGGTCAAAGGAACACTGAAGCTTTCTTT,CASSEGQRNTEAFF
TRBV1,15,NA,TRBJ2-5,NA,TGCACCAGCTCCGCCAGGGGGGGGCCTGCGGAAACCCAGTACTTC,CTSSARGGPAETQYF
TRBV28,16,TRBD1,TRBJ1-2,NA,TGTGCCAGCAGTTTAGGAGGGACAGGGGTTGACTATGGCTACACCTTC,CASSLGGTGVDYGYTF
TRBV12-5,14,TRBD1,TRBJ1-4,NA,TGTGCTAGTGGTCCCGGGACAGGGTATGAAAAACTGTTTTTT,CASGPGTGYEKLFF
TRBV19,11,NA,TRBJ1-5,few,TGTGCCAGTAGTTCGAATCAGCCCCAGCATTTT,CASSSNQPQHF
TRBV7-3,16,TRBD2,TRBJ2-1,NA,TGTGCCAGCAGCTCGCTACCGGGACTAGCGGACAATGAGCAGTTCTTC,CASSSLPGLADNEQFF
TRBV19,14,TRBD2,TRBJ2-7,NA,TGTGCCAGTAGTATCGGCGGGGGGGTCTACGAGCAGTACTTC,CASSIGGGVYEQYF
TRBV9,14,NA,TRBJ2-2,NA,TGTGCCAGCAGCGTAGGCCCAGGGGCCGGGGAGCTGTTTTTT,CASSVGPGAGELFF
TRBV6-6,16,NA,TRBJ1-3,NA,TGTGCCAGCAGTTACTCAGAGCCCCTCTCTGGAAACACCATATATTTT,CASSYSEPLSGNTIYF
TRBV18,15,TRBD1,TRBJ2-3,NA,TGTGCCAGCTCACCTCCGACAGGGGTGGGAGATACGCAGTATTTT,CASSPPTGVGDTQYF
TRBV6-5,11,NA,TRBJ1-4,once,TGTGCCAGCAGTTATATGGGAAAACTGTTTTTT,CASSYMGKLFF
TRBV10-3,18,TRBD2,TRBJ2-1,NA,TGTGCCATCAGTGGGGCGACTAGCGGGGGTTCGCCACCCAATGAGCAGTTCTTC,CAISGATSGGSPPNEQFF
TRBV6-5,14,TRBD2,TRBJ2-7,NA,TGTGCCAGCAGTCCCACCTCGGGGGGCTACGAGCAGTACTTC,CASSPTSGGYEQYF
TRBV6-5,15,TRBD1,TRBJ1-6,NA,TGTGCCAGCAAGGGGACAGGGGGCAATAATTCACCCCTCCACTTT,CASKGTGGNNSPLHF
TRBV7-9,16,NA,TRBJ1-2,NA,TGTGCCAGCAGCTTAGAGGAGTCGGGCAGTGCCTATGGCTACACCTTC,CASSLEESGSAYGYTF
TRBV27,14,NA,TRBJ2-6,NA,TGTGCCAGCAGTTCCCCGGGGAGGGCCAACGTCCTGACTTTC,CASSSPGRANVLTF
TRBV5-4,15,TRBD1,TRBJ2-5,NA,TGTGCCAGCAGCTTGGACAGGGGGATTTGGGAGACCCAGTACTTC,CASSLDRGIWETQYF
TRBV5-6,14,TRBD1,TRBJ2-7,once,TGTGCCAGCAGCTCCGGGACAGGTGTGCGCGAGCAGTACTTC,CASSSGTGVREQYF